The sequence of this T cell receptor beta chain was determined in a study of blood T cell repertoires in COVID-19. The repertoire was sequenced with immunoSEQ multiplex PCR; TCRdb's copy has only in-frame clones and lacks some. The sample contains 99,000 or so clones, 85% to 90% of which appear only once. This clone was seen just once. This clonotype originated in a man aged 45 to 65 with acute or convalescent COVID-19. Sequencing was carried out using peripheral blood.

CDR3: CASSLTRSYEQYF. CDR3 coding DNA: TGCGCCAGCAGCTTAACCAGGTCGTACGAGCAGTACTTC. The V call is TRBV5-1, the J call TRBJ2-7; no reliable D call. Trimming removed 2 bases at V and 4 bases at J, with 10 bases between. The CDR3 has 13 residues. Looked up from germline, CDR1 is SGHRS and CDR2 is YFSETQ.